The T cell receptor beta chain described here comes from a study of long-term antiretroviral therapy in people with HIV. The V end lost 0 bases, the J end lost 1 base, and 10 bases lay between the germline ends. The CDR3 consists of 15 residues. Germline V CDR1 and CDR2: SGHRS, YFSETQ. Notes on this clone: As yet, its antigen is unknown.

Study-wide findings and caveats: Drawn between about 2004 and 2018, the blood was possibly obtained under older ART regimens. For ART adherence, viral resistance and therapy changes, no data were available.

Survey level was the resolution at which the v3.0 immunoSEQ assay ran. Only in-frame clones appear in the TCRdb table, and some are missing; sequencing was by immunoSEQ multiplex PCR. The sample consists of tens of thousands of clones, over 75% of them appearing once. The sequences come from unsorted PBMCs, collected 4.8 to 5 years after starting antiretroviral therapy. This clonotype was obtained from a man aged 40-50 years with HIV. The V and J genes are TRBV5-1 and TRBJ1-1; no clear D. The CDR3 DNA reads TGCGCCAGCAGCTTGGATACGGCTGCGAACACTGAAGCTTTCTTT. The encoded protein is CASSLDTAANTEAFF. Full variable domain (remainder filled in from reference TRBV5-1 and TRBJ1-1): KAGVTQTPRYLIKTRGQQVTLSCSPISGHRSVSWYQQTPGQGLQFLFEYFSETQRNKGNFPGRFSGRQFSNSRSEMNVSTLELGDSALYLCASSLDTAANTEAFFGQGTRLTVV.